The 11 T cell receptor beta chains in this list originate from one sample, sequenced in a study of blood T cell repertoires in COVID-19. Sequencing was performed with immunoSEQ multiplex PCR; in TCRdb, only in-frame clones are kept and a portion is missing. The table includes a few hundred thousand clones, around nine tenths detected once. The source material was peripheral blood. The receptor source for this set is a woman aged 65 to 85 with COVID-19, enrolled during active disease.

The chain is built from TRBV6-6 and TRBJ2-2, with TRBD2 as a possible D gene (6 bases). The CDR3 consists of 14 residues. Looked up from germline, CDR1 is MNHNY and CDR2 is SVGAGI (reference sequence). Between the trimmed V and J ends, which lost 3 bases and 4 bases, there was a span of 9 bases. The CDR3 bases are TGTGCCAGCAGTTATCTCGGGGGCACCGGGGAGCTGTTTTTT. Translating it yields CASSYLGGTGELFF.

The V and J genes are TRBV5-4 and TRBJ2-7; 8 positions agree with TRBD1. V was clipped by 3 bases and J by 3 bases; unmatched bases: 8. The CDR3 contains 15 residues. Germline CDR1 is SGHNT and CDR2 is YYREEE (reference sequence). The CDR3 spells CASSSQQGARYEQYF. The CDR3 DNA sequence: TGTGCCAGCAGCTCTCAGCAGGGGGCCCGCTACGAGCAGTACTTC.

The chain carries TRBV6-5 and TRBJ1-4, with D unresolved. The CDR3 contains 12 residues. The germline gives CDR1 MNHEY, CDR2 SVGAGI. V was pared by 4 bases and J by 7 bases, with 7 bases between. Here the CDR3 DNA reads TGTGCCAGCAGTTTGGGGAGTGAAAAACTGTTTTTT. Translating gives CASSLGSEKLFF.

V usage is TRBV19 and J usage is TRBJ2-7; 7 bases fit TRBD1. V dropped 4 bases and J dropped 5; count of bases not matched to a gene: 5. The germline CDR1 and CDR2 sequences are LNHDA and SQIVND (reference sequence). This CDR3 has 13 residues. The CDR3: CASSTPDRDEQYF. The CDR3, as DNA: TGTGCCAGTAGTACCCCTGACAGGGACGAGCAGTACTTC.

The V gene is TRBV5-8, the J gene TRBJ1-2, with D perhaps matching TRBD1 (6 bases). The CDR3 consists of 16 residues. Per germline, CDR1 SGHTS and CDR2 YDEGEE. Trimming took 2 bases from V and 4 from J, leaving 18 bases between them. CDR3 region: CASSFFSGGQIYGYTF. The CDR3 DNA reads TGTGCCAGCAGCTTTTTTTCCGGGGGGCAAATCTATGGCTACACCTTC.

The chain joins TRBV24-1 to TRBJ2-1; weak D call: TRBD2 (6 bases). This CDR3 contains 14 residues. The ends were cut back, 5 bases at V and 6 bases at J, with 13 bases in the middle. CDR1 and CDR2 from the germline V gene are KGHDR and SFDVKD. CDR3 coding DNA: TGTGCCACCAGTGTCGGAGGGACTCCCAATGAGCAGTTCTTC. This gives the protein CATSVGGTPNEQFF.

Concerning this clone itself: Relative to the germline gene, one junction end is altered; a read error may explain this. The CDR3 DNA follows: TGTGCCAGCACTGAAGGTGTCGGACAGGGGTTCCAGCCCCAGCATTTT. This codes for CASTEGVGQGFQPQHF. The chain joins TRBV2 to TRBJ1-5, with TRBD1 matching 9 bases. Looked up from germline, CDR1 is SNHLY and CDR2 is FYNNEI. This CDR3 region has 16 residues.

The chain carries TRBV5-1 and TRBJ2-1; 11 nucleotides line up with TRBD2. The CDR3 is 15 residues long. V shed 2 bases, J shed 9 bases, and the junction held 7 bases outside the gene matches. The germline CDR1 and CDR2 sequences are SGHRS and YFSETQ. The CDR3 nucleotides read TGCGCCAGCAGCTTTCTAGCGGGGGGAGGTGGTGAGCAGTTCTTC. Translated, it gives CASSFLAGGGGEQFF.

The rearrangement uses TRBV29-1 and TRBJ1-1, with D perhaps matching TRBD1 (5 bases). The CDR3 runs 13 residues. In germline, CDR1 is SQVTM, CDR2 ANQGSEA. V dropped 5 bases and J dropped 0 bases, with 10 bases sitting between them. The CDR3 loop reads CSVSGVVNTEAFF. CDR3 in DNA: TGCAGCGTTTCGGGGGTGGTGAACACTGAAGCTTTCTTT.

This clone has a single count. The V gene is TRBV30, the J gene TRBJ1-5, with TRBD1 matching over 9 bases. This CDR3 is 17 amino acids long. Germline V gene sequence: CDR1 GTSNPN, CDR2 SVGIG (reference sequence). V lost 3 bases, J lost 6 bases, and 15 bases stayed unmatched. The CDR3 coding sequence is TGTGCCTGGAGCCCCGCCCGGGACAGGGATGGCCGTCAGCCCCAGCATTTT. Its translation is CAWSPARDRDGRQPQHF.

J is TRBJ2-7 and V is TRBV7-9; 7 nucleotides align to TRBD1. Germline V gives CDR1 SEHNR, CDR2 FQNEAQ (reference sequence). V was pared by 4 bases and J by 5 bases, with 8 bases of the junction left unmatched. The CDR3 is made up of 14 amino acids. The CDR3: CASSSSGQSDEQYF. CDR3 coding DNA: TGTGCCAGCAGCTCTTCGGGACAGTCAGACGAGCAGTACTTC.